The 23 T cell receptor beta chains given below trace back to one sample, sequenced in a study of tumor-infiltrating lymphocytes in oesophageal squamous cell carcinoma. TCRdb called the PCR reads again in MiXCR, with one record for every CDR3 protein. The table shows 9,000 or so distinct CDR3 sequences, with just over 65% occurring only once. The sequencing input was esophageal tumor tissue. The receptors here all came from a female donor with esophageal squamous cell carcinoma.

This sequence joins TRBV7-4 and TRBJ2-5; D is undetermined. The tail of the sequence fits TRBJ2-1 better, so the J call may be wrong. The germline V gene has CDR1 SGHVT and CDR2 SQSDAQ. This CDR3 region has 13 residues. Here the CDR3 DNA reads TGTGCCAGCAGCTTACCGACCTACAATGAGCAGTTCTTC. This sequence encodes CASSLPTYNEQFF.

This clonotype qualifies as medium-sized. The CDR3 bases are TGTGCCAGCAGCTTGGGAAGGGCACCGAACACTGAAGCTTTCTTT. This codes for CASSLGRAPNTEAFF. The rearrangement uses TRBV5-4 and TRBJ1-1; D gene unclear. CDR1 and CDR2 (germline): SGHNT, YYREEE (reference sequence). Deletions cut 0 bases from V and 1 base from J, with 10 bases between. The CDR3 totals 15 residues.

The chain couples TRBV7-2 to TRBJ2-4; D is possibly TRBD1 (6 bases). The last part of the DNA fits TRBJ1-2 better; the J call may be wrong. There are 13 residues in the CDR3. From germline, CDR1 is SGHTA and CDR2 FQGNSA. CDR3 nucleotide sequence: TGTGCCAGCAGCTTGGACAGTGACTATGGCTACACCTTC. As protein: CASSLDSDYGYTF.

Note on this clonotype: At one of its ends the junction is not consistent with the germline gene, which may arise from a read error. The chain combines TRBV7-7 with TRBJ2-7; perhaps TRBD2 as D (6 bases). The CDR3 totals 17 residues. CDR1 is SSHAT, CDR2 FNYEAQ, per germline (reference sequence). The CDR3 sequence: CASSLKGLLGVFYEQYF. CDR3 sequence (DNA): TGTGCTAGCAGCTTGAAGGGACTTCTCGGGGTCTTCTACGAGCAGTACTTC.

The chain uses TRBV3-1 and TRBJ1-1; D is undetermined. The CDR3 sequence is 14 residues long. With 1 base removed from V and 7 bases from J, the gap between germline ends came to 13 bases. Germline loops: CDR1 LGHDT, CDR2 YNNKEL (reference sequence). This CDR3 reads CASSQGWSSVEAFF. The CDR3, as DNA: TGTGCCAGCAGCCAAGGGTGGTCTTCCGTTGAAGCTTTCTTT.

V and J are TRBV6-1 and TRBJ2-7; TRBD1 matches at 9 bases. V dropped 5 bases and J dropped 4; count of bases not matched to a gene: 9. Germline V gene sequence: CDR1 MNHNS, CDR2 SASEGT. The CDR3 spans 15 residues. This CDR3 is CASSSRTGVSYEQYF. CDR3 in DNA: TGTGCCAGCAGTTCCAGGACAGGGGTATCGTACGAGCAGTACTTC.

The chain recombines TRBV24-1 with TRBJ2-1; possibly TRBD1 for D (5 bases). Trimming took 10 bases from V and 5 from J, leaving 8 bases between them. Looked up from germline, CDR1 is KGHDR and CDR2 is SFDVKD. The CDR3 sequence is 11 residues long. The CDR3: CATQGNNEQFF. CDR3 bases: TGTGCCACTCAGGGAAACAATGAGCAGTTCTTC.

This clonotype was recorded a few times. Its ends do not fully match the called genes, so a read error is possible. This chain joins TRBV7-7 and TRBJ2-1, with a weak D call TRBD2 (6 bases). The CDR3 extends over 13 amino acids. Germline V lookup: CDR1 SSHAT, CDR2 FNYEAQ (reference sequence). The CDR3, as DNA: TGTGCTAGCAGCGCCGGGACTTACAATGAGCAGTTCTTC. It yields the protein CASSAGTYNEQFF.

This chain uses TRBV24-1 with TRBJ2-1; a possible D gene is TRBD2 (6 bases). With the DNA end fitting TRBJ2-5 better, the J assignment may be wrong. Germline V lookup: CDR1 KGHDR, CDR2 SFDVKD. The CDR3 contains 11 residues. This CDR3 reads CATGEEETQYF. Written as DNA, the CDR3 is TGTGCCACCGGGGAGGAAGAGACCCAGTACTTC.

The gene calls are TRBV7-3 and TRBJ2-1, with 9 bases lining up with TRBD1. The last part of the DNA fits TRBJ2-5 better; the J call may be wrong. The CDR3 contains 16 residues. Germline V gene sequence: CDR1 SGHTA, CDR2 FQGTGA. CDR3 amino acids: CASSYGSTGGIETQYF. The DNA of the CDR3 is TGTGCCAGCAGCTATGGGAGTACAGGGGGCATAGAGACCCAGTACTTC.

V is TRBV12-3 or TRBV12-4 and J is TRBJ2-7; 7 bases map to TRBD1. With the DNA end fitting TRBJ1-2 better, the J assignment may be wrong. The CDR3 extends over 12 amino acids. The CDR3 region has the DNA TGTGCCAGCAGTCTCGACAGGGCCGGCTACACCTTC. Translated, it gives CASSLDRAGYTF.

The chain recombines TRBV3-1 with TRBJ2-5; 14 bases match TRBD2. The end of the DNA aligns better with TRBJ2-1, so the J call may be wrong. The CDR3 loop spans 16 amino acids. The V gene's germline CDR1 is LGHDT and CDR2 YNNKEL (reference sequence). CDR3 amino acids: CASSGLAGGRDNEQFF. CDR3 coding DNA: TGTGCCAGCAGCGGACTAGCGGGAGGCCGAGACAATGAGCAGTTCTTC.

This clonotype is classed as medium-sized. The chain has TRBV20-1 and TRBJ2-1; the D is unclear. The CDR3 is made up of 12 amino acids. V was pared by 5 bases and J by 7 bases, with 12 bases between. CDR1 is DFQATT and CDR2 is SNEGSKA in the germline V gene (reference sequence). This CDR3 is CSAERLKNEQFF. Here the CDR3 DNA reads TGCAGTGCTGAAAGGTTAAAGAATGAGCAGTTCTTC.

This clonotype is termed hyperexpanded (1% or more). This chain links TRBV7-2 with TRBJ2-1; the match to TRBD2 covers 10 bases. Trimming took 1 base from V and 9 from J; bases not matched to a gene: 12. CDR3 length equals 17 residues. Germline CDR1 SGHTA, CDR2 FQGNSA. Written as DNA, the CDR3 is TGTGCCAGCAGCTTAGACGGTGCTAGCGGGAGTATAAGTGAGCAGTTCTTC. This gives the protein CASSLDGASGSISEQFF. The whole variable domain, remainder taken from reference TRBV7-2 and TRBJ2-1, is GAGVSQSPSNKVTEKGKDVELRCDPISGHTALYWYRQSLGQGLEFLIYFQGNSAPDKSGLPSDRFSAERTGGSVSTLTIQRTQQEDSAVYLCASSLDGASGSISEQFFGPGTRLTVL.

The rearrangement links TRBV6-1 to TRBJ2-5; the match to TRBD1 covers 10 bases. The J call could be wrong; TRBJ2-7 is a better fit for the DNA end. The germline V gene has CDR1 MNHNS and CDR2 SASEGT. The CDR3 runs 14 residues. In nucleotides, the CDR3 is TGTGCCAGCGCTGGGACAGGGGTGGGTTTCGAGCAGTACTTC. Encoded protein: CASAGTGVGFEQYF.

Notes on this clonotype: An end of the junction does not agree with germline; a read error may underlie this. The V gene is TRBV7-3, the J gene TRBJ2-7, with D tentatively TRBD2 (5 bases). Germline CDR1 is SGHTA and CDR2 is FQGTGA. The CDR3 has 12 amino acids. The CDR3 reads CASSSGNSPLHF. CDR3 in DNA: TGTGCCAGCAGCTCGGGGAATTCACCCCTCCACTTC. The full variable domain, its missing parts supplied by reference TRBV7-3 and TRBJ2-7, is GAGVSQTPSNKVTEKGKYVELRCDPISGHTALYWYRQSLGQGPEFLIYFQGTGAADDSGLPNDRFFAVRPEGSVSTLKIQRTERGDSAVYLCASSSGNSPLHFGPGTRLTVT.

At least ten counts were recorded for this clonotype. The CDR3 reads CASSLYPSGGNEQFF. The CDR3, as DNA: TGTGCCAGCAGCTTATACCCTAGCGGAGGCAATGAGCAGTTCTTC. The chain couples TRBV7-2 to TRBJ2-1; 7 nucleotides align to TRBD2. The V segment lost 2 bases and the J segment 6 bases; nucleotides outside the gene matches: 7. CDR3 length: 15 residues. The germline CDR1 and CDR2 sequences are SGHTA and FQGNSA.

For this clonotype: The final CDR3 position lacks the conserved phenylalanine or tryptophan, pointing to a likely read error. The DNA is left out, because the CDR3 cannot be placed on it with certainty; the CDR3 is given as TCRdb lists it. The chain is built from TRBV24-1 and TRBJ2-5; the table calls TRBD2, which could not be checked here. Germline CDR1 KGHDR, CDR2 SFDVKD. The CDR3 is 15 amino acids in total, end residues counted. The CDR3 sequence: CATSDSIRDGYTFGS.

V is TRBV7-2 and J is TRBJ1-2; possible D gene TRBD1, 6 bases. Germline V lookup: CDR1 SGHTA, CDR2 FQGNSA. The CDR3 has 14 amino acids. Trimming left V 4 bases short and J 3 bases short, with 12 bases between. The CDR3 DNA sequence: TGTGCCAGCAGCTCCCAGGGGAGCGACTATGGCTACACCTTC. It codes for CASSSQGSDYGYTF.

This clonotype has a single count. The chain joins TRBV12-3 or TRBV12-4 to TRBJ2-1, with 10 bases identical to TRBD2. V was clipped by 6 bases and J by 10 bases; unmatched bases: 12. This CDR3 is built from 15 residues. CDR3 DNA sequence: TGTGCCAGCAGCTCCCATCCGGGACTAGCGAACGAGCAGTTCTTC. This gives the protein CASSSHPGLANEQFF.

CDR3 sequence reads: CASSPQDEQYF. The CDR3 bases are TGTGCCAGCAGCCCCCAGGACGAGCAGTACTTC. This rearrangement joins TRBV7-6 to TRBJ2-5; no firm D call. The J call could be wrong; TRBJ2-7 is a better fit for the DNA end. Germline CDR1 and CDR2: SGHVS and FNYEAQ. The CDR3 sequence is 11 residues long.

The chain carries TRBV7-2 and TRBJ2-2; D gene unclear. The V gene's germline CDR1 is SGHTA and CDR2 FQGNSA. V was pared by 1 base and J by 13 bases, with 13 bases between. The CDR3 runs to 13 residues. CDR3: CASSLGLGIGLFF. CDR3 coding DNA: TGTGCCAGCAGCTTAGGGTTGGGTATAGGGCTGTTTTTT.

The chain uses TRBV6-2 or TRBV6-3 and TRBJ1-4; 8 bases are a match to TRBD1. V dropped 6 bases and J dropped 0; count of bases not matched to a gene: 0. The CDR3 loop spans 14 amino acids. Germline CDR1 reads MNHEY; CDR2 reads SVGEGT. The CDR3 sequence: CASRTGATNEKLFF. CDR3 in DNA: TGTGCCAGCAGGACAGGGGCAACTAATGAAAAACTGTTTTTT.